Shown below are 29 T cell receptor beta chains from a single sample sequenced in a study of tumour-infiltrating T cells in Burkitt lymphoma. Produced via immunoSEQ multiplex PCR; TCRdb's table is partial and in-frame only. The sample records about 50,000 clones, around 30% being singletons. Sequenced: tumor tissue. The receptors stem from a human donor with Burkitt lymphoma.

This chain uses TRBV5-4 with TRBJ2-5; TRBD1 matches at 8 bases. Germline CDR1 is SGHNT and CDR2 is YYREEE (reference sequence). V lost 4 bases, J lost 5 bases, and 4 bases stayed unmatched. The CDR3 has 13 amino acids. The CDR3 sequence: CASSQGAQETQYF. The CDR3 nucleotides are TGTGCCAGCAGCCAGGGGGCTCAGGAGACCCAGTACTTC.

The rearrangement uses TRBV9 and TRBJ2-5, with a possible D match to TRBD2 (5 bases). Per germline, CDR1 SGDLS and CDR2 YYNGEE. This CDR3 comprises 15 residues. Trimming pared 0 bases from V and 2 bases from J, leaving 11 bases between. In DNA form, the CDR3 reads TGTGCCAGCAGCGTAGCTACGGGAATTCAAGAGACCCAGTACTTC. Residues: CASSVATGIQETQYF.

This clone was counted only a few times. The chain recombines TRBV29-1 with TRBJ1-5; D is possibly TRBD1 (5 bases). The CDR3 spans 13 residues. Germline assignment: CDR1 SQVTM and CDR2 ANQGSEA. V gave up 4 bases and J gave up 3 bases, with 10 bases separating them. The CDR3 region is CSVGQGPNQPQHF. CDR3 nucleotides: TGCAGCGTTGGGCAGGGCCCCAATCAGCCCCAGCATTTT.

This clone was seen more than once but under ten times. The gene calls are TRBV2 and TRBJ1-6; 8 bases map to TRBD1. Germline values: CDR1 SNHLY, CDR2 FYNNEI. V was clipped by 8 bases and J by 7 bases; unmatched bases: 10. The CDR3 has 15 amino acids. CDR3 coding DNA: TGTGCCAGCGATGGACAGGGTTTGATGAATTCACCCCTCCACTTT. Translating it yields CASDGQGLMNSPLHF.

This chain links TRBV20-1 with TRBJ2-4; unclear D gene. There are 11 residues in the CDR3. Germline V CDR1 and CDR2: DFQATT, SNEGSKA (reference sequence). V was pared by 6 bases and J by 5 bases, with 8 bases between. DNA for the CDR3: TGCAGTGCGGTAGGAGAAAACATTCAGTACTTC. It translates to CSAVGENIQYF.

This chain uses TRBV9 with TRBJ2-2; tentative D call: TRBD1 (5 bases). Germline V CDR1 and CDR2: SGDLS, YYNGEE. The CDR3 loop spans 15 amino acids. V gave up 0 bases and J gave up 6 bases, with 12 bases separating them. The CDR3 loop is CASSVVQGGAGELFF. CDR3 DNA sequence: TGTGCCAGCAGCGTAGTCCAGGGTGGTGCCGGGGAGCTGTTTTTT.

The rearrangement joins TRBV4-3 to TRBJ1-6; D is perhaps TRBD1 (5 bases). The CDR3 extends over 13 amino acids. The germline gives CDR1 LGHNA, CDR2 YSLEER. V shed 1 base and J shed 8 bases, with 6 bases lying between them. CDR3 in DNA: TGCGCCAGCAGCCAAGGGGACCATTCACCCCTCCACTTT. This codes for CASSQGDHSPLHF.

DNA for the CDR3: TGCGCCAGCAGTGAGTTCGGCTCTTTATACGAGCAGTACTTC. Amino acids: CASSEFGSLYEQYF. This sequence joins TRBV10-2 and TRBJ2-7, with no clear D. The CDR3 is made up of 14 amino acids. CDR1 WSHSY and CDR2 SAAADI come from the germline V gene. V lost 1 base and J 4 bases, leaving 11 bases between the germline ends.

In its sample, this clone was seen once. J is TRBJ2-3 and V is TRBV5-1, with a weak D call TRBD2 (6 bases). V was trimmed by 2 bases and J by 0 bases, leaving 16 bases between them. CDR3 length: 17 residues. Germline CDR1 and CDR2: SGHRS and YFSETQ. CDR3 coding DNA: TGCGCCAGCAGCTTTAGTCTGGGCGGGGTTAGCACAGATACGCAGTATTTT. Its protein is CASSFSLGGVSTDTQYF.

The V gene is TRBV6-5, the J gene TRBJ2-2, with D perhaps matching TRBD2 (6 bases). The germline gives CDR1 MNHEY, CDR2 SVGAGI. Trimming removed 5 bases at V and 7 bases at J, with 14 bases between. CDR3 length: 14 amino acids. The CDR3 DNA reads as TGTGCCAGCAGTGACCCGGCCGGGGGCGGGGAGCTGTTTTTT. It codes for CASSDPAGGGELFF.

The table lists this clone with a few counts. The chain recombines TRBV6-6 with TRBJ1-4; the D gene is possibly TRBD1 (5 bases). Germline-derived CDR1 and CDR2 are MNHNY and SVGAGI (reference sequence). This CDR3 has 13 amino acids. V lost 7 bases to trimming and J lost 4 bases, with 10 bases between them. CDR3 sequence (DNA): TGTGCCAGCACGTCGGGGGTTAATGAAAAACTGTTTTTT. It codes for CASTSGVNEKLFF.

This chain joins TRBV5-1 and TRBJ1-1; 7 bases are a match to TRBD1. CDR1 is SGHRS, CDR2 YFSETQ, per germline. This CDR3 is built from 15 residues. V lost 5 bases, J lost 3 bases, and 10 bases stayed unmatched. CDR3 loop: CASSPTGQEYTEAFF. The DNA of the CDR3 is TGCGCCAGCAGTCCGACCGGACAGGAATACACTGAAGCTTTCTTT. The complete variable domain, with remaining parts taken from reference TRBV5-1 and TRBJ1-1, reads KAGVTQTPRYLIKTRGQQVTLSCSPISGHRSVSWYQQTPGQGLQFLFEYFSETQRNKGNFPGRFSGRQFSNSRSEMNVSTLELGDSALYLCASSPTGQEYTEAFFGQGTRLTVV.

The chain recombines TRBV5-4 with TRBJ2-5; TRBD2 matches 11 bases. Germline V CDR1 and CDR2: SGHNT, YYREEE (reference sequence). Losses at the gene ends were 0 bases for V and 3 bases for J; bases not matched to a gene: 1. This CDR3 region has 15 residues. The CDR3 region has the DNA TGTGCCAGCAGCTTGGGACTAGCGGGGAAAGAGACCCAGTACTTC. As protein: CASSLGLAGKETQYF.

By share, this clone counts as medium-sized. The chain uses TRBV19 and TRBJ1-1; D not resolved. Per germline, CDR1 LNHDA and CDR2 SQIVND (reference sequence). This CDR3 comprises 12 residues. The V end was cut by 3 bases, the J end by 3 bases, with 5 bases between. CDR3 DNA sequence: TGTGCCAGTAGTATCGAGGACACTGAAGCTTTCTTT. Protein: CASSIEDTEAFF.

The chain combines TRBV2 with TRBJ2-7; 9 positions match TRBD1. The CDR3 loop spans 15 amino acids. Trimming took 1 base from V and 5 from J; bases not matched to a gene: 6. Germline CDR1 SNHLY, CDR2 FYNNEI. The CDR3 protein is CASSEGPGQGDEQYF. CDR3 nucleotides: TGTGCCAGCAGTGAAGGACCGGGACAGGGCGACGAGCAGTACTTC.

As concerns this clone: The same CDR3 arises from other DNA sequences in this sample as well. The chain recombines TRBV5-1 with TRBJ2-5; tentative D call: TRBD2 (6 bases). V was cut by 4 bases and J by 5 bases, with 15 bases left in between. The CDR3 extends over 14 amino acids. The germline V gene has CDR1 SGHRS and CDR2 YFSETQ. CDR3 sequence: CASSPGGPGETQYF. In DNA form, the CDR3 reads TGCGCCAGCAGCCCCGGGGGACCGGGGGAGACCCAGTACTTC. The full variable domain, its missing parts supplied by reference TRBV5-1 and TRBJ2-5, is KAGVTQTPRYLIKTRGQQVTLSCSPISGHRSVSWYQQTPGQGLQFLFEYFSETQRNKGNFPGRFSGRQFSNSRSEMNVSTLELGDSALYLCASSPGGPGETQYFGPGTRLLVL.

This clone appeared a few times. V usage is TRBV5-4 and J usage is TRBJ1-2; TRBD1 matches 8 bases. Looked up from germline, CDR1 is SGHNT and CDR2 is YYREEE (reference sequence). The CDR3 spans 13 residues. V lost 4 bases to trimming and J lost 3 bases; unmatched junction nucleotides: 2. CDR3 loop: CASSLDRDYGYTF. DNA for the CDR3: TGTGCCAGCAGCCTGGACAGGGACTATGGCTACACCTTC.

DNA of the CDR3: TGTGCCAGCAGTCAGACTAGCGGGGGGACCCAGTACTTC. Encoded protein: CASSQTSGGTQYF. The chain combines TRBV5-5 with TRBJ2-5, with 12 bases aligning to TRBD2. CDR1 and CDR2 from the germline V gene are SGHKS and YYEKEE (reference sequence). This CDR3 region has 13 residues. With V trimmed by 5 bases and J by 7 bases, 3 bases remained unmatched.

The chain recombines TRBV2 with TRBJ2-5; TRBD2 matches 8 bases. CDR3 length: 13 amino acids. V lost 6 bases to trimming and J lost 9 bases; unmatched junction nucleotides: 9. The germline V gene has CDR1 SNHLY and CDR2 FYNNEI. The CDR3 sequence: CASSAEAGAAQYF. The CDR3 nucleotides are TGTGCCAGCAGCGCCGAAGCGGGGGCCGCCCAGTACTTC.

J is TRBJ2-5 and V is TRBV14, with unresolved D. The CDR3 is 11 residues long. Trimming removed 4 bases from V and 4 bases from J, with 4 bases in between. Germline CDR1 SGHDN, CDR2 FVKESK. For the CDR3, the DNA is TGTGCCAGCAGCCGGTTAGAGACCCAGTACTTC. Its protein product is CASSRLETQYF.

The V and J genes are TRBV5-6 and TRBJ2-1, with 9 bases fitting TRBD2. Germline V gives CDR1 SGHDT, CDR2 YYEEEE. V was pared by 4 bases and J by 9 bases, with 5 bases of the junction left unmatched. The CDR3 covers 13 residues. The CDR3 DNA follows: TGTGCCAGCAGCCAGCGGGGGGCCGCTGAGCAGTTCTTC. This translates into CASSQRGAAEQFF.

This rearrangement joins TRBV5-1 to TRBJ2-4; D possibly corresponds to TRBD2 (6 bases). This CDR3 has 13 amino acids. With 4 bases removed from V and 5 bases from J, the gap between germline ends came to 10 bases. CDR1 and CDR2 (germline): SGHRS, YFSETQ. The DNA for the CDR3 is TGCGCCAGCAGCCGCTCGGGGGAAAACATTCAGTACTTC. Translating gives CASSRSGENIQYF.

This clone turned up a few times. V and J are TRBV30 and TRBJ1-3; possibly TRBD1 for D (5 bases). The CDR3 totals 15 residues. V dropped 3 bases and J dropped 0 bases, with 12 bases sitting between them. CDR1 GTSNPN and CDR2 SVGIG come from the germline V gene (reference sequence). The CDR3 DNA follows: TGTGCCTGGAGCCGGGACCGAAGCTCTGGAAACACCATATATTTT. It specifies CAWSRDRSSGNTIYF.

The chain is built from TRBV6-1 and TRBJ1-6; D is undetermined. V lost 6 bases and J 7 bases, leaving 16 bases between the germline ends. The CDR3 sequence is 15 residues long. The germline CDR1 and CDR2 sequences are MNHNS and SASEGT. Here the CDR3 reads CASSQGRGRNSPLHF. For the CDR3, the DNA is TGTGCCAGCAGCCAAGGTCGTGGCAGAAATTCACCCCTCCACTTT.

The J gene is TRBJ2-7, the V gene TRBV4-2; the match to TRBD2 covers 9 bases. The CDR3 length is 16 residues. In germline, CDR1 is LGHNA, CDR2 YNFKEQ. V lost 1 base, J lost 6 bases, and 10 bases stayed unmatched. The CDR3 region has the DNA TGTGCCAGCAGCCAAGTTTCGGGACTAGCCACATTCGAGCAGTACTTC. It specifies CASSQVSGLATFEQYF.

Here the CDR3 DNA reads TGTGCCACCAGCAGAGAGCCCGCAACTAATGAAAAACTGTTTTTT. It codes for CATSREPATNEKLFF. The chain uses TRBV15 and TRBJ1-4; D not resolved. Germline V lookup: CDR1 LNHNV, CDR2 YYDKDF (reference sequence). The CDR3 is made up of 15 amino acids. Trimming cost V 0 bases and J 0 bases, with 5 bases left between them.

The chain combines TRBV2 with TRBJ1-6; D is uncertain. The CDR3 contains 14 residues. CDR1 is SNHLY, CDR2 FYNNEI, per germline. V was pared by 5 bases and J by 10 bases, with 15 bases between. CDR3 nucleotide sequence: TGTGCCAGCAGTTTTCCCTCCGGGCAGTCACCCCTCCACTTT. This translates into CASSFPSGQSPLHF.

The chain combines TRBV4-3 with TRBJ2-7, with a possible D match to TRBD2 (6 bases). Trimming took 3 bases from V and 1 from J, leaving 16 bases between them. CDR3 length: 16 amino acids. The germline V gene encodes CDR1 LGHNA and CDR2 YSLEER. This chain's CDR3 is CASSHAIPGESYEQYF. As DNA, the CDR3 is TGCGCCAGCAGCCACGCAATACCGGGGGAATCCTACGAGCAGTACTTC.

The gene calls are TRBV5-4 and TRBJ2-2, with D hard to call. Trimming removed 4 bases at V and 7 bases at J, with 20 bases between. The CDR3 totals 16 residues. Per germline, CDR1 SGHNT and CDR2 YYREEE (reference sequence). CDR3 bases: TGTGCCAGCAGCCCCTCCCCTACCGCCCTGATCGGGGAGCTGTTTTTT. This codes for CASSPSPTALIGELFF. Combining the CDR3 with reference TRBV5-4 and TRBJ2-2 gives the whole variable domain ETGVTQSPTHLIKTRGQQVTLRCSSQSGHNTVSWYQQALGQGPQFIFQYYREEENGRGNFPPRFSGLQFPNYSSELNVNALELDDSALYLCASSPSPTALIGELFFGEGSRLTVL.